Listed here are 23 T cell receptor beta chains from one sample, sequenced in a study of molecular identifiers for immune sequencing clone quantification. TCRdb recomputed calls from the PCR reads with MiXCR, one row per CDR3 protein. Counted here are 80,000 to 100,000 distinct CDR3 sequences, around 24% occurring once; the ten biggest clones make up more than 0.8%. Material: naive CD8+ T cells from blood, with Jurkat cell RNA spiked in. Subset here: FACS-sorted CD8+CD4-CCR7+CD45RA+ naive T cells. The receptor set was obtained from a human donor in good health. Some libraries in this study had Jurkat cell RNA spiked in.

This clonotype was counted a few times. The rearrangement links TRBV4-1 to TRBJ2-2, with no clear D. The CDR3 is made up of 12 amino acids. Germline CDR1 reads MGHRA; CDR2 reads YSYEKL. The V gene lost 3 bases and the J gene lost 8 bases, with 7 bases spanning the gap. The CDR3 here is CASSHIVGELFF. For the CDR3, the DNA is TGCGCCAGCAGCCATATAGTTGGGGAGCTGTTTTTT.

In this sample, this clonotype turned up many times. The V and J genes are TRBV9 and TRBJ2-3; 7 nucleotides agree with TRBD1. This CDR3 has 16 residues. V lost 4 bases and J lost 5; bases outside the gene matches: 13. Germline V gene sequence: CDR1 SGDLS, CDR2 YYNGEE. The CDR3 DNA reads TGTGCCAGCAGCCCCCGCTCGACAGGGATTGGAGATACGCAGTATTTT. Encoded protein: CASSPRSTGIGDTQYF.

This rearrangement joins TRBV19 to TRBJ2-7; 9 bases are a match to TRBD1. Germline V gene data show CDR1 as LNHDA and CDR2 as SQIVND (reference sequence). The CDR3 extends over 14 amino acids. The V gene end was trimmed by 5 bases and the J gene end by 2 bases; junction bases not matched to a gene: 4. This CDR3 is CASSGTGNAYEQYF. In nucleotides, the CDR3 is TGTGCCAGTAGTGGGACAGGGAACGCCTACGAGCAGTACTTC.

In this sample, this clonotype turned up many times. The CDR3 sequence: CASSLERVTAGEEQYF. DNA of the CDR3: TGCGCCAGCAGCTTGGAACGGGTGACGGCCGGGGAAGAGCAGTACTTC. The chain links TRBV5-1 to TRBJ2-7; D is possibly TRBD2 (5 bases). Per germline, CDR1 SGHRS and CDR2 YFSETQ. The V end was cut by 0 bases, the J end by 7 bases, with 20 bases between. There are 16 residues in the CDR3.

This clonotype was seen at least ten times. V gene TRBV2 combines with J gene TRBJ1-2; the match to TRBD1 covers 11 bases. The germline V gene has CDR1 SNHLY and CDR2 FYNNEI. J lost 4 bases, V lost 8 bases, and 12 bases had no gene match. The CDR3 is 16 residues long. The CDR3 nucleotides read TGTGCCAGCGAGGATACTACCGGACAGGGGGCCTATGGCTACACCTTC. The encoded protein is CASEDTTGQGAYGYTF.

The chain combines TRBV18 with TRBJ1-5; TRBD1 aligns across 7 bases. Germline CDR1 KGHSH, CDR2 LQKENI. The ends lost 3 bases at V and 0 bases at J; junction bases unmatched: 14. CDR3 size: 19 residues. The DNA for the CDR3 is TGTGCCAGCTCACCCGAAATCAGACAGGGCAATTATAGCAATCAGCCCCAGCATTTT. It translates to CASSPEIRQGNYSNQPQHF.

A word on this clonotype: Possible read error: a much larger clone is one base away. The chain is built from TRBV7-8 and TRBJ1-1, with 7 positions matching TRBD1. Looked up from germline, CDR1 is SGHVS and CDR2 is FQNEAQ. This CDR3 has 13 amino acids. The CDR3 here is CAGSSDRSTEAFF. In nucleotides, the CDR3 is TGTGCCGGCAGCTCGGACAGGTCCACTGAAGCTTTCTTT.

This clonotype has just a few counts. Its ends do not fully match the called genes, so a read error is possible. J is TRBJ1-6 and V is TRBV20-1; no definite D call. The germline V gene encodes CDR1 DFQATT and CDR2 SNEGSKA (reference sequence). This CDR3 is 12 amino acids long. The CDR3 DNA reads TGCAGTGCTAGAGTCCCTAATACACCCCTCCACTTT. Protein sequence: CSARVPNTPLHF.

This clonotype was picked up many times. This CDR3 reads CASSEMGDQPQHF. DNA for the CDR3: TGTGCCAGCAGTGAGATGGGCGATCAGCCCCAGCATTTT. This chain uses TRBV25-1 with TRBJ1-5; D remains unclear. The CDR3 consists of 13 residues. CDR1 and CDR2 from the germline V gene are MGHDK and SYGVNS. V was clipped by 3 bases and J by 5 bases, with 8 bases between them.

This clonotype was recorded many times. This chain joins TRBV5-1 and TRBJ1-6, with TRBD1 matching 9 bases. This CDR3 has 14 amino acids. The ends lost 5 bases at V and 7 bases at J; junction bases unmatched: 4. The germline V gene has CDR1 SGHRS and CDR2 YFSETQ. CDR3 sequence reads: CASRQGAGNSPLHF. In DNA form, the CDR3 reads TGCGCCAGCAGACAGGGGGCTGGAAATTCACCCCTCCACTTT.

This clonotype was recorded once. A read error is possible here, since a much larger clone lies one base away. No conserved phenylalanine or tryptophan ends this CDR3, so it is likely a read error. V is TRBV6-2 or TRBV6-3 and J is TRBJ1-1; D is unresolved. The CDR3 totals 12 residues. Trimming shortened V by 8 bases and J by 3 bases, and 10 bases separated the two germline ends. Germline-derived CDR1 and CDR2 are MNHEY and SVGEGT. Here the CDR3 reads CASLTVDTEAFV. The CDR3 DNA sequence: TGTGCCAGCCTAACGGTGGACACTGAAGCTTTCGTT.

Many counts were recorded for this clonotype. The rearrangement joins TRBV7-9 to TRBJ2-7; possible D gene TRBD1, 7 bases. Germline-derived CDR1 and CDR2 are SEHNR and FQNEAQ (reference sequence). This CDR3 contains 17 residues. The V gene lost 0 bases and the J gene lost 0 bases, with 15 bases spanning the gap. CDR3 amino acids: CASSLAGGTDPSYEQYF. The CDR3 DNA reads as TGTGCCAGCAGCTTAGCAGGGGGGACAGACCCCTCCTACGAGCAGTACTTC. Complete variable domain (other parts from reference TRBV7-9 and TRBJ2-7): DTGVSQNPRHKITKRGQNVTFRCDPISEHNRLYWYRQTLGQGPEFLTYFQNEAQLEKSRLLSDRFSAERPKGSFSTLEIQRTEQGDSAMYLCASSLAGGTDPSYEQYFGPGTRLTVT.

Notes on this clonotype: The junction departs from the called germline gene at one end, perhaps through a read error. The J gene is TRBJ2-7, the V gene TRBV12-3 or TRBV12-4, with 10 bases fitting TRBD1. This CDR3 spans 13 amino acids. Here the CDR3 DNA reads TGTGCCAGCAGCCCGGGACAGGGGTACGAGCGGTACTTC. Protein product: CASSPGQGYERYF.

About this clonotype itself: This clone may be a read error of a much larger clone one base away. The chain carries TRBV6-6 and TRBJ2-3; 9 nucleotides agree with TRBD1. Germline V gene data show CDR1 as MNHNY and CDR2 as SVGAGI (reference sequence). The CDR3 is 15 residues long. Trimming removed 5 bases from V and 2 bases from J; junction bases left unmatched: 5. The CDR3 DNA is TGTGCCAGCAGTCCCCGGGACAGGGCCACAGATACGCAGTATTTT. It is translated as CASSPRDRATDTQYF.

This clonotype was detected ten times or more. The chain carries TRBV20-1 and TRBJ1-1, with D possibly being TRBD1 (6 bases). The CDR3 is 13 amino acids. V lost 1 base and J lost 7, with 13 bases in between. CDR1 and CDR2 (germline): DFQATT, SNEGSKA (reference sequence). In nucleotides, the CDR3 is TGCAGTGCTAGAGCCCGGACAGTGAATGAAGCTTTCTTT. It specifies CSARARTVNEAFF.

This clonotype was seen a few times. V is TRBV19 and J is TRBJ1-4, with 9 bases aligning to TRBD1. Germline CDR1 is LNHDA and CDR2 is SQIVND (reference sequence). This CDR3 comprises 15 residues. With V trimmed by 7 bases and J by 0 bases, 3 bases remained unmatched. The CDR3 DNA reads TGTGCCAGTATCGGACAGGGGACAACTAATGAAAAACTGTTTTTT. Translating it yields CASIGQGTTNEKLFF.

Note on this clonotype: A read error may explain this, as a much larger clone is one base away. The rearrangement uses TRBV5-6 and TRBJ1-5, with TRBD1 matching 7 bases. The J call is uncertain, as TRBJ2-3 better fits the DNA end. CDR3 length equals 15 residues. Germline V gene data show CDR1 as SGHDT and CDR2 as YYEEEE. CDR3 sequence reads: CASSFDRARDQPQYF. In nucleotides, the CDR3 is TGTGCCAGCAGCTTCGACAGGGCAAGGGATCAGCCCCAGTATTTT.

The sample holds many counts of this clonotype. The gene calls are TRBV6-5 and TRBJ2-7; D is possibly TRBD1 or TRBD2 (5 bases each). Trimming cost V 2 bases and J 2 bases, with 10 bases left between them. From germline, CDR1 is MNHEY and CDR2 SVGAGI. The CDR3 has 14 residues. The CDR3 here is CASSYTRDAYEQYF. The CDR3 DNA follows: TGTGCCAGCAGTTACACAAGGGACGCCTACGAGCAGTACTTC.

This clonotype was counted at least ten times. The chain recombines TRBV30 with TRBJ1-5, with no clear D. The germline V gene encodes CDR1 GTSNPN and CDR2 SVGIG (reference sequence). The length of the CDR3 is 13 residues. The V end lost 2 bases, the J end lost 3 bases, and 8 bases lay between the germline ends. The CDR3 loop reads CAWSRQSNQPQHF. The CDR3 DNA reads TGTGCCTGGAGTCGGCAATCCAATCAGCCCCAGCATTTT.

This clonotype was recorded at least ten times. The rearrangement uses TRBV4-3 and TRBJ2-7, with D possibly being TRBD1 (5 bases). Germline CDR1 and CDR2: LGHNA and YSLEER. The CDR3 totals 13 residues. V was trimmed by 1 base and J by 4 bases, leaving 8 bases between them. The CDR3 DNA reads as TGCGCCAGCAGCCAAGTTAGGGGATACGAGCAGTACTTC. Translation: CASSQVRGYEQYF.

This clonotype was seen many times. Here the CDR3 reads CASSLGGTGGEETQYF. The CDR3, as DNA: TGTGCCAGCAGCTTAGGAGGGACAGGGGGTGAAGAGACCCAGTACTTC. The chain joins TRBV7-2 to TRBJ2-5; 11 nucleotides line up with TRBD1. Looked up from germline, CDR1 is SGHTA and CDR2 is FQGNSA. The CDR3 spans 16 residues. V shed 1 base and J 3 bases; nucleotides not matched to a gene: 4. Filled out from reference TRBV7-2 and TRBJ2-5, the complete variable domain reads GAGVSQSPSNKVTEKGKDVELRCDPISGHTALYWYRQSLGQGLEFLIYFQGNSAPDKSGLPSDRFSAERTGGSVSTLTIQRTQQEDSAVYLCASSLGGTGGEETQYFGPGTRLLVL.

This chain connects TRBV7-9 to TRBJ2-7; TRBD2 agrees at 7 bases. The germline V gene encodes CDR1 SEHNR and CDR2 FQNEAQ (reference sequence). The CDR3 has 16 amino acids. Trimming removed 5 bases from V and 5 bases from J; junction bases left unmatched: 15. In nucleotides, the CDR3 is TGTGCCAGCAGCCCACCCACTAGCGCGAGGCCGGACGAGCAGTACTTC. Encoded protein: CASSPPTSARPDEQYF.

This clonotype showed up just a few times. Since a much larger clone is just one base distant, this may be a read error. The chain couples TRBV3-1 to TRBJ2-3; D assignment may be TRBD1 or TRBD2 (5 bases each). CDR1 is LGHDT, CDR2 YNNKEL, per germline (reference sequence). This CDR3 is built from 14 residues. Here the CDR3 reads CASSQVGVTGTQYF. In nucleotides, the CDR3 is TGTGCCAGCAGCCAAGTGGGGGTTACAGGTACGCAGTATTTT.